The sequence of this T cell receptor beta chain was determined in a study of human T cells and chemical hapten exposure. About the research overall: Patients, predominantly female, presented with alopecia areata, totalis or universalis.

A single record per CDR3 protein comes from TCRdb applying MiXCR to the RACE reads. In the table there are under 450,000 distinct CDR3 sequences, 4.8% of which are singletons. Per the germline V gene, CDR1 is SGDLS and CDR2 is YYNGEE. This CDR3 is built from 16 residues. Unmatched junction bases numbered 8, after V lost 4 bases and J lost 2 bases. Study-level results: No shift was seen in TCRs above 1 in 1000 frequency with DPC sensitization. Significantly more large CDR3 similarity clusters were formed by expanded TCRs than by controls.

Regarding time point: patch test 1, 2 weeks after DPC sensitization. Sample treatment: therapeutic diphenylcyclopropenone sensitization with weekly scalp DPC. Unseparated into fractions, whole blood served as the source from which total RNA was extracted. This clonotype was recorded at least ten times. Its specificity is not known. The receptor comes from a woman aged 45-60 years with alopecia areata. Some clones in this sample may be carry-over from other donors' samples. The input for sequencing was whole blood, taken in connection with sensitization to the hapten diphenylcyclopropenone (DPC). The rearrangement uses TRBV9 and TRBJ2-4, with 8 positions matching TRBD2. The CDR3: CASSPQSGRTKNIQYF. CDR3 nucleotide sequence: TGTGCCAGCAGCCCCCAAAGCGGGAGAACCAAAAACATTCAGTACTTC. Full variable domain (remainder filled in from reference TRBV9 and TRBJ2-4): DSGVTQTPKHLITATGQRVTLRCSPRSGDLSVYWYQQSLDQGLQFLIQYYNGEERAKGNILERFSAQQFPDLHSELNLSSLELGDSALYFCASSPQSGRTKNIQYFGAGTRLSVL.